The 16 T cell receptor beta chains reported below all come from one sample, sequenced in a study of response to subunit inactivated influenza vaccine. TCRdb reprocessed the RT-PCR reads via MiXCR and lists one record per CDR3 protein. Of about 650,000 distinct CDR3 sequences detected, about 15% appear once; the ten largest clones hold 9.5% to 13%. Sequenced here: PBMCs from blood, sampled less than 13 days after vaccination. The receptor set was obtained from a man aged 45-60 years who received an inactivated influenza vaccine.

The rearrangement links TRBV5-1 to TRBJ2-2; maybe TRBD1 (5 bases). CDR1 and CDR2 (germline): SGHRS, YFSETQ. The CDR3 totals 14 residues. The germline V and J ends were trimmed by 2 bases and 5 bases, with 10 bases remaining between them. The CDR3 DNA is TGCGCCAGCAGCTTAACCAGGGTTACCGGGGAGCTGTTTTTT. It codes for CASSLTRVTGELFF.

This clonotype has ten or more counts. The V and J genes are TRBV7-8 and TRBJ2-3; TRBD2 might be the D (5 bases). Germline CDR1 and CDR2: SGHVS and FQNEAQ. The ends were cut back, 4 bases at V and 2 bases at J, with 13 bases in the middle. The CDR3 is 15 residues long. The CDR3 DNA reads as TGTGCCAGCAGCTACGGACCGGGAATCACAGATACGCAGTATTTT. Protein product: CASSYGPGITDTQYF.

This clonotype was picked up many times. The CDR3 here is CASTSGLWDRGYTGELFF. CDR3 nucleotide sequence: TGTGCCAGCACTAGCGGACTATGGGACAGGGGATACACCGGGGAGCTGTTTTTT. This rearrangement joins TRBV2 to TRBJ2-2, with 10 positions matching TRBD1. CDR1 and CDR2 from the germline V gene are SNHLY and FYNNEI. With 7 bases clipped from V and 3 bases from J, the junction kept 14 bases outside the gene matches. The CDR3 is 18 amino acids.

The sample holds a few counts of this clonotype. The chain joins TRBV12-3 or TRBV12-4 to TRBJ1-1, with TRBD1 as a possible D gene (5 bases). The CDR3 totals 12 residues. V lost 5 bases and J 7 bases, leaving 11 bases between the germline ends. Here the CDR3 DNA reads TGTGCCAGCAGTAAACCGGGACTTGAAGCTTTCTTT. Amino acid sequence: CASSKPGLEAFF.

This rearrangement joins TRBV20-1 to TRBJ2-7; 8 nucleotides line up with TRBD1. Germline lookup yields CDR1 DFQATT and CDR2 SNEGSKA (reference sequence). This CDR3 comprises 16 residues. V was pared by 0 bases and J by 7 bases, with 14 bases of the junction left unmatched. The CDR3: CSARDPFGQGAGEQYF. The CDR3 DNA follows: TGCAGTGCTAGAGATCCCTTCGGGCAGGGGGCGGGAGAGCAGTACTTC.

Written as DNA, the CDR3 is TGCAGTGCTAGAGATTCGCGACAGGGGGTGACCCAGTACTTC. The encoded protein is CSARDSRQGVTQYF. The chain recombines TRBV20-1 with TRBJ2-5; TRBD1 aligns across 9 bases. This CDR3 has 14 residues. Trimming at V came to 0 bases and at J to 7 bases, leaving 6 bases not matched to a gene. The germline V gene encodes CDR1 DFQATT and CDR2 SNEGSKA (reference sequence).

The V call is TRBV6-5, the J call TRBJ1-1; D ambiguous. The V and J ends lost 10 bases and 4 bases respectively, with 10 bases between them. The CDR3 loop spans 11 amino acids. Germline V gene data show CDR1 as MNHEY and CDR2 as SVGAGI. CDR3 bases: TGTGCCACAAGGACTAGCACTGAAGCTTTCTTT. Translation: CATRTSTEAFF.

The chain couples TRBV10-2 to TRBJ2-7, with 9 nucleotides matching TRBD1. After removal of 3 bases from V and 7 bases from J, the junction contained 4 bases not matched to a gene. Germline V gene sequence: CDR1 WSHSY, CDR2 SAAADI. The length of the CDR3 is 13 residues. CDR3 region: CASSEQGAVEQYF. The CDR3 DNA reads as TGCGCCAGCAGTGAACAGGGGGCAGTTGAGCAGTACTTC.

The sample holds a few counts of this clonotype. The chain recombines TRBV20-1 with TRBJ2-7; D perhaps matches TRBD2 (6 bases). Trimming cost V 1 base and J 5 bases, with 15 bases left between them. This CDR3 spans 14 amino acids. Germline loops: CDR1 DFQATT, CDR2 SNEGSKA (reference sequence). Here the CDR3 DNA reads TGCAGTGCTAGAGGGCGGAGGGAAGCCCACGAGCAGTACTTC. It encodes CSARGRREAHEQYF.

In this sample, this clonotype turned up many times. The J gene is TRBJ2-3, the V gene TRBV5-1, with D uncertain. CDR3 size: 15 residues. The germline CDR1 and CDR2 sequences are SGHRS and YFSETQ. V lost 1 base to trimming and J lost 0 bases, with 9 bases between them. CDR3 in amino acids: CASSLRFSSTDTQYF. The CDR3 DNA sequence: TGCGCCAGCAGCTTGAGGTTCTCTAGCACAGATACGCAGTATTTT.

This sequence joins TRBV11-2 and TRBJ2-7; D gene uncertain. The CDR3 spans 14 residues. CDR1 is SGHAT, CDR2 FQNNGV, per germline. Trimming removed 6 bases at V and 0 bases at J, with 12 bases between. CDR3 sequence (DNA): TGTGCCAGCAGTCGCGTGGGGTACTCCTACGAGCAGTACTTC. Protein: CASSRVGYSYEQYF. The full variable domain, completed using reference TRBV11-2 and TRBJ2-7, is EAGVAQSPRYKIIEKRQSVAFWCNPISGHATLYWYQQILGQGPKLLIQFQNNGVVDDSQLPKDRFSAERLKGVDSTLKIQPAKLEDSAVYLCASSRVGYSYEQYFGPGTRLTVT.

This sequence joins TRBV7-2 and TRBJ2-5; no clear D. V was cut by 0 bases and J by 5 bases, with 10 bases left in between. CDR1 is SGHTA, CDR2 FQGNSA, per germline. The CDR3 has 14 residues. The CDR3: CASSLALFPETQYF. DNA of the CDR3: TGTGCCAGCAGCTTAGCGTTGTTCCCCGAGACCCAGTACTTC.

This clonotype was recorded a few times. V gene TRBV3-1 combines with J gene TRBJ2-5, with D possibly matching TRBD1 (6 bases). CDR1 LGHDT and CDR2 YNNKEL come from the germline V gene (reference sequence). The CDR3 has 15 amino acids. Trimming pared 6 bases from V and 3 bases from J, leaving 17 bases between. The CDR3 nucleotides are TGTGCCAGCAGTCCAACATCCGGGACAAAAGAGACCCAGTACTTC. It translates to CASSPTSGTKETQYF.

This clonotype was observed a handful of times. The chain couples TRBV12-3 or TRBV12-4 to TRBJ2-1, with D possibly matching TRBD2 (5 bases). V lost 7 bases, J lost 4 bases, and 14 bases lay in between. The CDR3 has 14 amino acids. The CDR3 sequence: CASNSVGVYNEQFF. CDR3 coding DNA: TGTGCCAGCAATTCCGTGGGAGTGTACAATGAGCAGTTCTTC.

This clonotype was picked up a small number of times. This chain uses TRBV6-6 with TRBJ2-2, with unresolved D. CDR3 length: 13 amino acids. V gave up 2 bases and J gave up 8 bases, with 9 bases separating them. CDR1 and CDR2 from the germline V gene are MNHNY and SVGAGI (reference sequence). The CDR3 is CASSYAVVGELFF. The CDR3 coding sequence is TGTGCCAGCAGTTACGCGGTTGTGGGGGAGCTGTTTTTT.

This chain joins TRBV6-6 and TRBJ1-1; D gene uncertain. Germline V gives CDR1 MNHNY, CDR2 SVGAGI (reference sequence). The length of the CDR3 is 13 residues. Trimming took 0 bases from V and 7 from J, leaving 9 bases between them. As DNA, the CDR3 is TGTGCCAGCAGTTACTCACTTCACGGTGAAGCTTTCTTT. Translation gives CASSYSLHGEAFF.